The 22 T cell receptor beta chains below all came from one sample that was sequenced in a study of blood T cell repertoires in COVID-19. Using immunoSEQ multiplex PCR, the repertoire was profiled, and TCRdb retains in-frame clones only, with some absent. The sample shows a few hundred thousand clones, around 85% of them seen only once. Sequences were obtained from peripheral blood. These receptors all stem from a woman aged 45-59 years with acute or convalescent COVID-19.

The chain links TRBV7-2 to TRBJ2-5; 12 nucleotides line up with TRBD2. The ends lost 3 bases at V and 2 bases at J; junction bases unmatched: 7. The CDR3 has 17 amino acids. Per germline, CDR1 SGHTA and CDR2 FQGNSA. The CDR3 DNA follows: TGTGCCAGCAGCTTTCCCCTAGCGGGAGGGGGGCAAGAGACCCAGTACTTC. This gives the protein CASSFPLAGGGQETQYF.

This clone was detected once. J is TRBJ2-5 and V is TRBV12-5, with D unresolved. The CDR3 spans 13 residues. Deletions cut 4 bases from V and 3 bases from J, with 9 bases between. Germline values: CDR1 LGHNT, CDR2 FRNRAP. In nucleotides, the CDR3 is TGTGCTAGTGGTTCCGGTCCAAAAGAGACCCAGTACTTC. This sequence encodes CASGSGPKETQYF.

The gene calls are TRBV30 and TRBJ1-1, with D unresolved. CDR3 length: 13 amino acids. From germline, CDR1 is GTSNPN and CDR2 SVGIG (reference sequence). V was pared by 2 bases and J by 10 bases, with 17 bases between. CDR3 region: CAWSYPVYAGAFF. CDR3 coding DNA: TGTGCCTGGAGTTACCCCGTCTATGCCGGAGCTTTCTTT.

The chain is built from TRBV5-5 and TRBJ1-1, with D unclear. The CDR3 has 14 amino acids. Germline V CDR1 and CDR2: SGHKS, YYEKEE (reference sequence). Trimming left V 0 bases short and J 4 bases short, with 10 bases between. The CDR3: CASSLGAPFTEAFF. The DNA for the CDR3 is TGTGCCAGCAGCTTGGGGGCCCCGTTCACTGAAGCTTTCTTT.

The rearrangement links TRBV29-1 to TRBJ1-4; D perhaps matches TRBD1 (5 bases). The V gene lost 4 bases and the J gene lost 5 bases, with 11 bases spanning the gap. The CDR3 sequence is 13 residues long. Germline CDR1 is SQVTM and CDR2 is ANQGSEA. CDR3 residues: CSVAGRMNEKLFF. Here the CDR3 DNA reads TGCAGCGTTGCAGGGAGGATGAATGAAAAACTGTTTTTT.

This chain connects TRBV15 to TRBJ2-1; TRBD2 aligns across 9 bases. J was trimmed by 9 bases and V by 0 bases; bases with no gene match: 9. CDR3 length: 16 residues. Per germline, CDR1 LNHNV and CDR2 YYDKDF (reference sequence). CDR3 region: CATSRDGGGRVTEQFF. DNA of the CDR3: TGTGCCACCAGCAGAGATGGGGGCGGGAGGGTTACTGAGCAGTTCTTC.

V and J are TRBV27 and TRBJ2-1; the D gene is possibly TRBD2 (7 bases). Deletions cut 4 bases from V and 6 bases from J, with 16 bases between. Germline V gene sequence: CDR1 MNHEY, CDR2 SMNVEV (reference sequence). The length of the CDR3 is 15 residues. CDR3 amino acids: CASSYEGGRANEQFF. In DNA form, the CDR3 reads TGTGCCAGCAGTTACGAAGGGGGGAGGGCCAATGAGCAGTTCTTC.

The genes are TRBV30 and TRBJ1-6; D possibly corresponds to TRBD1 (5 bases). There are 17 residues in the CDR3. Germline CDR1 and CDR2: GTSNPN and SVGIG (reference sequence). Trimming took 2 bases from V and 0 from J, leaving 14 bases between them. Here the CDR3 DNA reads TGTGCCTGGAGTACGGCGTGGGGGGGCTCCTATAATTCACCCCTCCACTTT. The encoded protein is CAWSTAWGGSYNSPLHF.

V and J are TRBV10-3 and TRBJ2-7, with D possibly matching TRBD2 (6 bases). The V gene's germline CDR1 is ENHRY and CDR2 SYGVKD. V lost 4 bases, J lost 2 bases, and 15 bases lay in between. The CDR3 is 15 amino acids. In DNA, the CDR3 is TGTGCCATCAGTGTGGATAGCGGAGGACCCTACGAGCAGTACTTC. This encodes CAISVDSGGPYEQYF.

This sequence joins TRBV5-4 and TRBJ2-5, with 10 bases fitting TRBD2. This CDR3 is 14 amino acids long. The germline V gene has CDR1 SGHNT and CDR2 YYREEE (reference sequence). The junction had 0 bases not matched to a gene; V was cut back by 0 bases and J by 4 bases. The CDR3 DNA reads TGTGCCAGCAGCTTGGCTAGCGGGGGAGAGACCCAGTACTTC. Protein sequence: CASSLASGGETQYF.

The chain uses TRBV18 and TRBJ1-5; possible D gene TRBD1, 5 bases. V lost 4 bases and J 1 base, leaving 20 bases between the germline ends. Germline lookup yields CDR1 KGHSH and CDR2 LQKENI. The CDR3 consists of 18 residues. The CDR3 region has the DNA TGTGCCAGCTCACTTACAGCTGTGGGGGGAAGGAGCAATCAGCCCCAGCATTTT. It is translated as CASSLTAVGGRSNQPQHF.

The V and J genes are TRBV10-3 and TRBJ2-1; 13 positions agree with TRBD2. CDR1 is ENHRY and CDR2 is SYGVKD in the germline V gene. The CDR3 consists of 18 residues. The ends lost 3 bases at V and 4 bases at J; junction bases unmatched: 9. The CDR3 coding sequence is TGTGCCATCAGTGAAGGTACTAGCGGGAGGGGAGGATACAATGAGCAGTTCTTC. Its translation: CAISEGTSGRGGYNEQFF.

This chain links TRBV2 with TRBJ1-1; perhaps TRBD1 as D (6 bases). Per germline, CDR1 SNHLY and CDR2 FYNNEI. Trimming shortened V by 2 bases and J by 5 bases, and 15 bases separated the two germline ends. CDR3 length: 15 residues. This CDR3 is CASSEQNRVGTEAFF. CDR3 nucleotides: TGTGCCAGCAGTGAACAAAACAGGGTAGGAACTGAAGCTTTCTTT. Full variable domain (missing parts from reference TRBV2 and TRBJ1-1): EPEVTQTPSHQVTQMGQEVILRCVPISNHLYFYWYRQILGQKVEFLVSFYNNEISEKSEIFDDQFSVERPDGSNFTLKIRSTKLEDSAMYFCASSEQNRVGTEAFFGQGTRLTVV.

The chain has TRBV12-3 or TRBV12-4 and TRBJ2-7, with D possibly being TRBD1 (6 bases). V gave up 6 bases and J gave up 0 bases, with 9 bases separating them. The CDR3 sequence is 13 residues long. The CDR3, as DNA: TGTGCCAGCAGAACAGGGTACTCCTACGAGCAGTACTTC. It encodes CASRTGYSYEQYF.

V is TRBV7-2 and J is TRBJ1-2, with D possibly TRBD1 on 6 matching bases. Trimming removed 5 bases at V and 4 bases at J, with 11 bases between. CDR3 length: 13 amino acids. Germline CDR1 is SGHTA and CDR2 is FQGNSA. The chain's CDR3 is CASSARQAYGYTF. The CDR3 nucleotides read TGTGCCAGCAGCGCTAGACAGGCCTATGGCTACACCTTC.

This clone was counted between two and nine times. The chain uses TRBV7-9 and TRBJ2-7, with TRBD2 matching 9 bases. Germline CDR1 is SEHNR and CDR2 is FQNEAQ (reference sequence). The J segment lost 4 bases and the V segment lost 4 bases, leaving 8 bases of the junction unmatched. The CDR3 is 15 amino acids. The CDR3 reads CASSSLAGIVYEQYF. CDR3 DNA: TGTGCCAGCAGCTCCCTAGCGGGGATAGTTTACGAGCAGTACTTC.

DNA for the CDR3: TGCGCCAGCAGCTTGGGCGACAGGGGAATGAACACTGAAGCTTTCTTT. As protein: CASSLGDRGMNTEAFF. V gene TRBV5-1 combines with J gene TRBJ1-1; the match to TRBD1 covers 8 bases. The CDR3 has 16 amino acids. Per germline, CDR1 SGHRS and CDR2 YFSETQ. V gave up 0 bases and J gave up 0 bases; unmatched junction bases: 4.

The DNA of the CDR3 is TGCGCCAGCAAGACTAGCGGGGAAAGGTCCTACGAGCAGTACTTC. Translated: CASKTSGERSYEQYF. V and J are TRBV10-2 and TRBJ2-7; 11 nucleotides match TRBD2. Germline CDR1 WSHSY, CDR2 SAAADI. Trimming took 7 bases from V and 1 from J; bases not matched to a gene: 6. The CDR3 has 15 amino acids.

The chain couples TRBV3-1 (or the pseudogene TRBV3-2) to TRBJ1-2, with a weak D call TRBD1 (5 bases). V was clipped by 4 bases and J by 3 bases, with 15 bases between them. There are 15 residues in the CDR3. CDR1 is LGHDT, CDR2 YNNKEL, per germline (reference sequence). CDR3 sequence: CASSLGPGGDYGYTF. CDR3 nucleotide sequence: TGTGCCAGCAGCCTCGGTCCGGGGGGTGACTATGGCTACACCTTC.

The V call is TRBV3-1 (or the pseudogene TRBV3-2), the J call TRBJ2-7; 7 bases map to TRBD2. Germline V gives CDR1 LGHDT, CDR2 YNNKEL (reference sequence). The CDR3 length is 15 residues. V lost 1 base to trimming and J lost 2 bases; unmatched junction nucleotides: 5. The CDR3 loop is CASSQGRERPYEQYF. The CDR3 DNA reads as TGTGCCAGCAGCCAAGGGCGGGAGCGCCCCTACGAGCAGTACTTC.

The chain couples TRBV19 to TRBJ2-7; D is perhaps TRBD1 (6 bases). Between the trimmed V and J ends, which lost 3 bases and 0 bases, there was a span of 12 bases. Germline V lookup: CDR1 LNHDA, CDR2 SQIVND (reference sequence). The CDR3 length is 15 residues. The CDR3 DNA follows: TGTGCCAGTAGTATCCCGACAGGAAGCTCCTACGAGCAGTACTTC. It codes for CASSIPTGSSYEQYF. Filled out from reference TRBV19 and TRBJ2-7, the complete variable domain reads DGGITQSPKYLFRKEGQNVTLSCEQNLNHDAMYWYRQDPGQGLRLIYYSQIVNDFQKGDIAEGYSVSREKKESFPLTVTSAQKNPTAFYLCASSIPTGSSYEQYFGPGTRLTVT.

The chain uses TRBV6-2 or TRBV6-3 and TRBJ1-5; 9 bases align to TRBD1. Germline V CDR1 and CDR2: MNHEY, SVGEGT. This CDR3 has 17 residues. V lost 6 bases, J lost 2 bases, and 11 bases stayed unmatched. The DNA for the CDR3 is TGTGCCAGCAGCGCCCCCCCACAGGGGGCGGGCAATCAGCCCCAGCATTTT. Encoded protein: CASSAPPQGAGNQPQHF.